This entry lists 14 T cell receptor beta chains sequenced from one sample in a study of cytomegalovirus exposure and HLA in healthy donors. Assay: immunoSEQ multiplex PCR; the TCRdb copy retains only in-frame clones and omits some. This table has under 350,000 clones, 80% to 90% appearing once. The sequenced material came from PBMCs. The source is a woman in her late teens or twenties in good health and CMV-seronegative.

The rearrangement uses TRBV6-1 and TRBJ2-1, with 8 positions matching TRBD2. Germline V gene data show CDR1 as MNHNS and CDR2 as SASEGT. This CDR3 is 15 amino acids long. Trimming at V came to 3 bases and at J to 7 bases, leaving 8 bases not matched to a gene. CDR3 residues: CASSDRSSGLNEQFF. DNA for the CDR3: TGTGCCAGCAGTGACCGGTCTAGCGGGCTTAATGAGCAGTTCTTC.

V usage is TRBV10-2 and J usage is TRBJ2-7; no clear D gene. CDR3 length: 13 amino acids. The V end was cut by 7 bases, the J end by 4 bases, with 14 bases between. Per germline, CDR1 WSHSY and CDR2 SAAADI. The CDR3 bases are TGCGCCAGCACCCCAGAGGCCCGATACGAGCAGTACTTC. It encodes CASTPEARYEQYF.

The V gene is TRBV6-5, the J gene TRBJ1-5; 8 bases map to TRBD1. The germline V gene encodes CDR1 MNHEY and CDR2 SVGAGI. The CDR3 is 15 residues long. With V trimmed by 5 bases and J by 2 bases, 5 bases remained unmatched. The CDR3 DNA sequence: TGTGCCAGCAGTCTAGACAGGGGCGGCAATCAGCCCCAGCATTTT. Its translation is CASSLDRGGNQPQHF.

This sequence joins TRBV4-3 and TRBJ2-3, with D possibly being TRBD2 (6 bases). This CDR3 comprises 16 residues. Germline CDR1 is LGHNA and CDR2 is YSLEER. Trimming shortened V by 4 bases and J by 2 bases, and 16 bases separated the two germline ends. The CDR3 DNA is TGCGCCAGCAGCCCGCGTCGCCGGGACTTCACAGATACGCAGTATTTT. It yields the protein CASSPRRRDFTDTQYF.

The V call is TRBV5-4, the J call TRBJ1-2; unclear D gene. V gave up 3 bases and J gave up 1 base, with 10 bases separating them. CDR1 and CDR2 from the germline V gene are SGHNT and YYREEE (reference sequence). The CDR3 covers 14 residues. This CDR3 is CASSSRELNYGYTF. As DNA, the CDR3 is TGTGCCAGCAGCTCGAGAGAACTTAACTATGGCTACACCTTC.

The chain is built from TRBV15 and TRBJ1-5; 9 bases agree with TRBD1. The CDR3 loop spans 15 amino acids. CDR1 and CDR2 from the germline V gene are LNHNV and YYDKDF (reference sequence). With V trimmed by 5 bases and J by 6 bases, 8 bases remained unmatched. The CDR3 spells CATSLKGQGIQPQHF. The CDR3 DNA is TGTGCCACCAGCCTAAAGGGACAGGGAATTCAGCCCCAGCATTTT. Based on the CDR3 plus reference TRBV15 and TRBJ1-5, the full variable domain is DAMVIQNPRYQVTQFGKPVTLSCSQTLNHNVMYWYQQKSSQAPKLLFHYYDKDFNNEADTPDNFQSRRPNTSFCFLDIRSPGLGDTAMYLCATSLKGQGIQPQHFGDGTRLSIL.

A remark on this clone: Other DNA sequences from this sample encode an identical CDR3 as well. V is TRBV6-5 and J is TRBJ1-5; the D gene is possibly TRBD1 (5 bases). The CDR3 is 15 residues long. Trimming took off 0 bases at V and 7 bases at J, with 13 bases between the two ends. Germline V gene lookup returns CDR1 MNHEY and CDR2 SVGAGI. The CDR3 region is CASSYSSGGDQPQHF. CDR3 nucleotides: TGTGCCAGCAGTTACTCTAGTGGGGGGGACCAGCCCCAGCATTTT.

This clone came up a few times. The V gene is TRBV4-1, the J gene TRBJ1-3; D uncertain. The V gene lost 3 bases and the J gene lost 0 bases, with 9 bases spanning the gap. This CDR3 contains 15 residues. CDR1 MGHRA and CDR2 YSYEKL come from the germline V gene. CDR3: CASSQSSNSGNTIYF. The CDR3 DNA reads TGCGCCAGCAGCCAGAGCTCAAACTCTGGAAACACCATATATTTT.

The CDR3 loop reads CASSSAGTGKYEQYF. DNA for the CDR3: TGCGCCAGCAGCTCGGCAGGGACAGGGAAATACGAGCAGTACTTC. V gene TRBV4-3 combines with J gene TRBJ2-7; 9 bases fit TRBD1. V was clipped by 5 bases and J by 4 bases; unmatched bases: 9. Germline V CDR1 and CDR2: LGHNA, YSLEER. The CDR3 sequence is 15 residues long.

J is TRBJ2-7 and V is TRBV6-5; D might be TRBD1 (7 bases). The CDR3 length is 16 residues. V gave up 2 bases and J gave up 0 bases, with 14 bases separating them. The germline V gene has CDR1 MNHEY and CDR2 SVGAGI. Here the CDR3 reads CASSYAGQWHSYEQYF. Written as DNA, the CDR3 is TGTGCCAGCAGTTACGCGGGACAGTGGCACTCCTACGAGCAGTACTTC.

The rearrangement uses TRBV27 and TRBJ2-7; 12 bases align to TRBD2. Germline CDR1 reads MNHEY; CDR2 reads SMNVEV (reference sequence). The CDR3 length is 15 residues. V was pared by 4 bases and J by 3 bases, with 4 bases of the junction left unmatched. CDR3 protein: CASSSTSGGYYEQYF. CDR3 DNA sequence: TGTGCCAGCAGTTCAACTAGCGGGGGGTACTACGAGCAGTACTTC.

The chain is built from TRBV30 and TRBJ1-4; TRBD1 agrees at 7 bases. This CDR3 contains 14 residues. V lost 2 bases, J lost 5 bases, and 5 bases stayed unmatched. The germline CDR1 and CDR2 sequences are GTSNPN and SVGIG (reference sequence). The CDR3 DNA follows: TGTGCCTGGAGTCTCCTGGGACAGAATGAAAAACTGTTTTTT. It translates to CAWSLLGQNEKLFF.

The rearrangement joins TRBV7-6 to TRBJ1-3, with D uncertain. Germline V gives CDR1 SGHVS, CDR2 FNYEAQ. This CDR3 spans 15 amino acids. The ends were cut back, 1 base at V and 0 bases at J, with 7 bases in the middle. CDR3 sequence: CASSLGQYSGNTIYF. In nucleotides, the CDR3 is TGTGCCAGCAGCTTAGGGCAGTACTCTGGAAACACCATATATTTT.

This clone has more than one count but fewer than ten. This chain uses TRBV11-2 with TRBJ1-2; maybe TRBD1 (5 bases). The CDR3 covers 13 residues. CDR1 SGHAT and CDR2 FQNNGV come from the germline V gene. V was shortened by 5 bases and J by 5 bases, with 12 bases between the two germline ends. The CDR3 bases are TGTGCCAGCAGCGCCCGGGGGGATTATGGCTACACCTTC. Residues: CASSARGDYGYTF. The full variable domain, completed using reference TRBV11-2 and TRBJ1-2, is EAGVAQSPRYKIIEKRQSVAFWCNPISGHATLYWYQQILGQGPKLLIQFQNNGVVDDSQLPKDRFSAERLKGVDSTLKIQPAKLEDSAVYLCASSARGDYGYTFGSGTRLTVV.